Sequencing of this TCR beta chain was carried out in a study of naive and memory T cell subsets. Study-level points and caveats: In CD4 and CD8 cells, diversity dropped from naive through EMRA.

An equimolar mix of two oligonucleotides served as the beta constant-region primer for TRBC1 and TRBC2. Ligated cDNA was amplified by four rounds of PCR with nested alpha and beta constant-region primers and SP2. TCRdb ran MiXCR on the UMI-ligation and nested PCR reads and lists one entry per CDR3 protein. In the table there are 65,000 to 85,000 distinct CDR3 sequences, 13% of which are singletons. This clonotype was seen a few times. What it binds is not known. CMV status came from CD4+ IFNgamma after overnight CMV lysate stimulation. The ends were cut back, 0 bases at V and 0 bases at J, with 12 bases in the middle. The CDR3 is 18 residues long. CDR1 and CDR2 from the germline V gene are MGHRA and YSYEKL.

The specimen sequenced was central memory CD4+ T cells from blood. The origin of this receptor is a human donor in good health. The chain uses TRBV4-1 and TRBJ1-6, with TRBD1 as a possible D gene (5 bases). The CDR3 nucleotides are TGCGCCAGCAGCCAAGATCGGGGCCAGAGCTCCTATAATTCACCCCTCCACTTT. Residues: CASSQDRGQSSYNSPLHF.